This T cell receptor beta chain was identified during a study of regulatory T cells in long-lasting Graves disease. Study-wide results and caveats: Accuracy could have been hurt by small sample size.

Investigators prepared the TCR beta libraries by applying iRepertoire HTBI primers and Arm-PCR of CDR3 regions. TCRdb fed the multiplex PCR reads into MiXCR, producing one record per CDR3 protein. This sample carries about 300,000 distinct CDR3 sequences, over 15% of them seen once, and the ten largest clones take more than 30%. Points on this clonotype: Its specificity is not known.

Time point denoted: newly diagnosed GD, antithyroid drugs for less than 3 months. The TCR library was prepared using RNA isolated from PBMCs. The authors drew approximately 9 milliliters of peripheral blood into EDTA tubes. The CDR3 has 14 amino acids. Trimming pared 7 bases from V and 6 bases from J, leaving 18 bases between. This receptor was identified in a female donor with Graves disease. The chain links TRBV12-3 or TRBV12-4 to TRBJ1-2; D gene uncertain. The specimen was peripheral blood mononuclear cells (PBMCs), collected at new diagnosis, from a patient treated with antithyroid drugs. This chain's CDR3 is CASIPAGGIDGYTF. CDR3 in DNA: TGTGCCAGCATCCCGGCGGGAGGGATTGATGGCTACACCTTC.